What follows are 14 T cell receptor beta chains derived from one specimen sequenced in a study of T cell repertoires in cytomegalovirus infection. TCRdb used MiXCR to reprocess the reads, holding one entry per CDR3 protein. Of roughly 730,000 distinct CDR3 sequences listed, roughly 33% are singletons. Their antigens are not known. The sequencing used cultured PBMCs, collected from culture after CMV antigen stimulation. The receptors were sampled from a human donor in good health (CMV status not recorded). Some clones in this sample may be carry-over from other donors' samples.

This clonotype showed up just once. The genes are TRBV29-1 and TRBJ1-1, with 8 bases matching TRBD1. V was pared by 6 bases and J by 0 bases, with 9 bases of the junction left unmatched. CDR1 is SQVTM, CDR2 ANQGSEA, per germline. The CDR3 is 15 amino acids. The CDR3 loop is CSVPGGQGMNTEAFF. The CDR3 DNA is TGCAGCGTCCCAGGGGGCCAAGGGATGAACACTGAAGCTTTCTTT.

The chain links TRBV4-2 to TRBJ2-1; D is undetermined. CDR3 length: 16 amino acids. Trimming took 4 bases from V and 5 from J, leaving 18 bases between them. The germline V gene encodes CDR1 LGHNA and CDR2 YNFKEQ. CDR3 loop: CASSPMGLGLNNEQFF. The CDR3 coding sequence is TGTGCCAGCAGCCCCATGGGGTTGGGCCTAAACAATGAGCAGTTCTTC.

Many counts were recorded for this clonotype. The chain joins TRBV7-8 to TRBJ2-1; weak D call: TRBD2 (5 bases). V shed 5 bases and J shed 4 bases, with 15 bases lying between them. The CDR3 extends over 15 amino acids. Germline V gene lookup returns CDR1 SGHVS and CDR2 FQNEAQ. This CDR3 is CASSLLAPRYNEQFF. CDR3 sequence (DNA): TGTGCCAGCAGCCTTCTAGCCCCGCGTTACAATGAGCAGTTCTTC. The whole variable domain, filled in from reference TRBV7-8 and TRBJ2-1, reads GAGVSQSPRYKVAKRGQDVALRCDPISGHVSLFWYQQALGQGPEFLTYFQNEAQLDKSGLPSDRFFAERPEGSVSTLKIQRTQQEDSAVYLCASSLLAPRYNEQFFGPGTRLTVL.

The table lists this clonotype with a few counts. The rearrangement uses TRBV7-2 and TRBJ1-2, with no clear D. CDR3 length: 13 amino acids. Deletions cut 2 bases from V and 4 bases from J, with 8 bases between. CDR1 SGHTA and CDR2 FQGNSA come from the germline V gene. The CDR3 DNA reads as TGTGCCAGCAGCTTAACACGGAGCTATGGCTACACCTTC. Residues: CASSLTRSYGYTF. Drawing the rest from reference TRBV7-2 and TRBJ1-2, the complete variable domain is GAGVSQSPSNKVTEKGKDVELRCDPISGHTALYWYRQSLGQGLEFLIYFQGNSAPDKSGLPSDRFSAERTGGSVSTLTIQRTQQEDSAVYLCASSLTRSYGYTFGSGTRLTVV.

This CDR3 is CASTLLGTDPYEQYF. DNA of the CDR3: TGTGCCAGCACTCTCCTCGGGACGGACCCCTACGAGCAGTACTTC. The J gene is TRBJ2-7, the V gene TRBV6-1, with D perhaps matching TRBD1 or TRBD2 (5 bases each). Trimming removed 7 bases from V and 2 bases from J, with 18 bases in between. This CDR3 has 15 residues. Germline CDR1 MNHNS, CDR2 SASEGT.

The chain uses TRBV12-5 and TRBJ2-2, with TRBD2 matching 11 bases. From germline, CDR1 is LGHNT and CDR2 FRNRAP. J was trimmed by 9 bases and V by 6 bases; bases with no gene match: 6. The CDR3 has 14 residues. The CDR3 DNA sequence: TGTGCTAGTGGCCGCGGGACTAGCGGCCGGGAGCTGTTTTTT. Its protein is CASGRGTSGRELFF.

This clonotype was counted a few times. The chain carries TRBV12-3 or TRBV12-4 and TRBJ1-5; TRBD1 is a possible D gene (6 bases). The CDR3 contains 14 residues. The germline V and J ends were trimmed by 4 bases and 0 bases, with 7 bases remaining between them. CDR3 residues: CASSWTDSNQPQHF. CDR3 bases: TGTGCCAGCAGTTGGACAGATAGCAATCAGCCCCAGCATTTT.

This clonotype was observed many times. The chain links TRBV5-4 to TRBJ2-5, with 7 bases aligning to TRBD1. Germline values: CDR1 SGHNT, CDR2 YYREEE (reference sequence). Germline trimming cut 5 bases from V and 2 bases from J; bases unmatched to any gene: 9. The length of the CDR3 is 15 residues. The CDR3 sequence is CASSPAGGRQETQYF. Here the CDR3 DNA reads TGTGCCAGCAGTCCCGCAGGGGGTCGGCAAGAGACCCAGTACTTC.

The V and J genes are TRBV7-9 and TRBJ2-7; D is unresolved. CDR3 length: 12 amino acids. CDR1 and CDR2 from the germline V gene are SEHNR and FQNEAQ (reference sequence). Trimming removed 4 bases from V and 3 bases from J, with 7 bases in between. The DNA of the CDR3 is TGTGCCAGCAGCTCAAATTACTACGAGCAGTACTTC. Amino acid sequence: CASSSNYYEQYF.

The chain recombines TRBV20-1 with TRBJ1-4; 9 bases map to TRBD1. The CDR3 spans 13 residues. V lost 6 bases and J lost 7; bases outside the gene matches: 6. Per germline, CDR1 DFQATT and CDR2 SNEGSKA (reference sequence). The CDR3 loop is CSATTGGGEKLFF. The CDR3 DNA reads TGCAGTGCGACAACAGGGGGCGGTGAAAAACTGTTTTTT.

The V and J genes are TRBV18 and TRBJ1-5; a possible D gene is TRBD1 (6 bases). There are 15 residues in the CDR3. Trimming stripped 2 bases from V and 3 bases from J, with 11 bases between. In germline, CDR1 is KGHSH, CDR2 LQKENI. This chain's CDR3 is CASSPNRENNQPQHF. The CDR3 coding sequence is TGTGCCAGCTCACCAAACAGGGAAAACAATCAGCCCCAGCATTTT.

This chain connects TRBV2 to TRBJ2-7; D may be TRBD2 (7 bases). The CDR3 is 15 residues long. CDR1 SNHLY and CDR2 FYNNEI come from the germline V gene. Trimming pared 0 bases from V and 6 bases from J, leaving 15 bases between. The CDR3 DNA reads TGTGCCAGCAGTGAAGCGAGGGGGGACTACGCCGAGCAGTACTTC. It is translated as CASSEARGDYAEQYF.

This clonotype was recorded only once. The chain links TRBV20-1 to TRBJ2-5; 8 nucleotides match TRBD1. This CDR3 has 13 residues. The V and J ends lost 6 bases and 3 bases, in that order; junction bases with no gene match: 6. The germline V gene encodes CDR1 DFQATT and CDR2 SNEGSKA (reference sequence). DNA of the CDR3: TGCAGTGCCCCCGTACAGGGGGAAGAGACCCAGTACTTC. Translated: CSAPVQGEETQYF.

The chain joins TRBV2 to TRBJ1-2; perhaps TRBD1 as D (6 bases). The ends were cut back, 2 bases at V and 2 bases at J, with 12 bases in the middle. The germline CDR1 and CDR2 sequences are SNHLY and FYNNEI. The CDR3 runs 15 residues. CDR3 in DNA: TGTGCCAGCAGTGAAAGACAGGTCACAAACTATGGCTACACCTTC. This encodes CASSERQVTNYGYTF.